The 4 T cell receptor beta chains in this list originate from one sample, sequenced in a study of spatial heterogeneity in lung cancer. The time point here: blood at routine non-recurrence follow-up after resection. Sequencing was performed on whole RNA extracted from tumor and nontumor lung tissue, or from frozen PBMC, and the material was left unsorted. TCRdb processed the 5' RACE reads anew with MiXCR; each CDR3 protein has one entry. The sample has fewer than 60,000 distinct CDR3 sequences; roughly 7.4% are singletons. The material sequenced was PBMCs, taken at follow-up. These receptor sequences come from a female donor with early-stage non-small cell lung cancer.

The table lists this clonotype with many counts. The chain joins TRBV10-3 to TRBJ2-5; 7 nucleotides line up with TRBD1. CDR3 length: 14 amino acids. Trimming cost V 5 bases and J 5 bases; bases outside gene matches: 8. Germline values: CDR1 ENHRY, CDR2 SYGVKD. The CDR3 DNA is TGTGCCATCAGTACGACAGGGTCCGCGGAGACCCAGTACTTC. Translating gives CAISTTGSAETQYF.

Many counts were recorded for this clonotype. The chain employs TRBV7-2 and TRBJ2-3; perhaps TRBD2 as D (6 bases). Germline CDR1 SGHTA, CDR2 FQGNSA. Trimming took off 1 base at V and 2 bases at J, with 13 bases between the two ends. The length of the CDR3 is 16 residues. The CDR3 region is CASSLVRGAPTDTQYF. CDR3 in DNA: TGTGCCAGCAGCTTAGTGCGGGGCGCCCCCACAGATACGCAGTATTTT.

The chain joins TRBV6-1 to TRBJ1-2, with D possibly TRBD1 on 6 matching bases. Trimming cost V 1 base and J 4 bases, with 10 bases left between them. The CDR3 is made up of 14 amino acids. Germline V CDR1 and CDR2: MNHNS, SASEGT. The CDR3 region is CASSEEQGGYGYTF. CDR3 in DNA: TGTGCCAGCAGTGAAGAACAGGGCGGCTATGGCTACACCTTC.

This clonotype appeared many times. This chain uses TRBV29-1 with TRBJ2-7, with D possibly being TRBD1 (6 bases). Trimming pared 2 bases from V and 2 bases from J, leaving 13 bases between. The CDR3 is made up of 14 amino acids. CDR1 and CDR2 from the germline V gene are SQVTM and ANQGSEA. The CDR3, as DNA: TGCAGCGTTGAAACGTGGACAGCCACCTACGAGCAGTACTTC. It encodes CSVETWTATYEQYF.